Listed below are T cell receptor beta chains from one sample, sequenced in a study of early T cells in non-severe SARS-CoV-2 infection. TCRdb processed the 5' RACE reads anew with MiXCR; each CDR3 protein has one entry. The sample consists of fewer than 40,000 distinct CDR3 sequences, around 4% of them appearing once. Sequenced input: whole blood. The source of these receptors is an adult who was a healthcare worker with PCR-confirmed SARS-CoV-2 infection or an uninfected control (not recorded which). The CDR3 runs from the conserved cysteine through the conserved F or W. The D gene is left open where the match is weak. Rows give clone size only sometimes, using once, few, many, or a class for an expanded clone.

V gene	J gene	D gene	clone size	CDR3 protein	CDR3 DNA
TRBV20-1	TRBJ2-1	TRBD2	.	CSARATSGTYNEQFF	TGCAGTGCTAGAGCCACTAGCGGAACTTACAATGAGCAGTTCTTC
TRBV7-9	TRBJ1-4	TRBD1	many	CASSLGDRSRGEKLFF	TGTGCCAGCAGCTTAGGGGACAGATCGAGGGGTGAAAAACTGTTTTTT
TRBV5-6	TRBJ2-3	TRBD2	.	CASSPRGGDTQYF	TGTGCCAGCAGCCCGCGGGGGGGAGATACGCAGTATTTT
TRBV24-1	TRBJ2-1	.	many	CATSDLYRSNEQFF	TGTGCCACCAGTGATTTGTACCGAAGCAATGAGCAGTTCTTC
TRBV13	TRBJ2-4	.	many	CASSLRTALAKNIQYF	TGTGCCAGCAGCCTACGGACCGCCCTAGCCAAAAACATTCAGTACTTC
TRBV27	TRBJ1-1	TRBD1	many	CASSPQGARADTEAFF	TGTGCCAGCAGTCCGCAGGGGGCGCGGGCGGACACTGAAGCTTTCTTT
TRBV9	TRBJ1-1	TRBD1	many	CASSPDRGHDTEAFF	TGTGCCAGCAGCCCGGACAGGGGGCATGACACTGAAGCTTTCTTT
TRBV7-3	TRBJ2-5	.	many	CASSLGSAKQETQYF	TGTGCCAGCAGCTTAGGGTCGGCAAAGCAAGAGACCCAGTACTTC
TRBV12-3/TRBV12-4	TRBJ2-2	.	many	CASSLLSSEVVARGELFF	TGTGCCAGCAGTTTATTATCTAGCGAAGTCGTAGCTCGCGGGGAGCTGTTTTTT
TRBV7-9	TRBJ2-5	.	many	CASSLRGEETQYF	TGTGCCAGCAGCTTAAGGGGAGAAGAGACCCAGTACTTC
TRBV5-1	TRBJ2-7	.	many	CASSILGGEQYF	TGCGCCAGCAGCATCCTCGGAGGCGAGCAGTACTTC
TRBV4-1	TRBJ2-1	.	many	CASSQAAHNDVQFF	TGCGCCAGCAGCCAAGCAGCCCACAATGATGTGCAGTTCTTC
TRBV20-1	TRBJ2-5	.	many	CSARAPGGRETQYF	TGCAGTGCTAGAGCACCAGGAGGGAGGGAGACCCAGTACTTC
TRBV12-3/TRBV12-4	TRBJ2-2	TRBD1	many	CASRSDRGLRSGELFF	TGTGCCAGCAGATCTGACAGGGGACTCCGCAGCGGGGAGCTGTTTTTT
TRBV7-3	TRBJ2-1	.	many	CASSSRPENEQFF	TGTGCCAGCAGCTCCCGCCCAGAGAATGAGCAGTTCTTC
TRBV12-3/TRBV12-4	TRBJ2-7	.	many	CASRMTSSYEQYF	TGTGCCAGCAGAATGACTAGCTCCTACGAGCAGTACTTC
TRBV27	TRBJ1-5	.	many	CASSFSPREPQHF	TGTGCCAGCAGTTTCTCCCCCAGAGAGCCCCAGCATTTT
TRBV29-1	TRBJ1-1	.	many	CSVERGGGTEAFF	TGCAGCGTTGAAAGGGGGGGAGGCACTGAAGCTTTCTTT
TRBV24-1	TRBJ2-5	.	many	CATSDPGQSPQETQYF	TGTGCCACCAGTGATCCCGGACAGTCCCCACAAGAGACCCAGTACTTC
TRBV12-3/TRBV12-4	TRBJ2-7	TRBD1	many	CASSGDRGYEQYF	TGTGCCAGCAGTGGGGACAGGGGATACGAGCAGTACTTC
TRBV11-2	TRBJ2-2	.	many	CASSSTPNTGELFF	TGTGCCAGCAGCTCGACCCCAAACACCGGGGAGCTGTTTTTT
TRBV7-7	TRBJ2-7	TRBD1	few	CASSPGQNSYEQYF	TGTGCTAGCAGCCCGGGACAGAACTCCTACGAGCAGTACTTC